This T cell receptor beta chain was obtained from a study of T cells in Graves' hyperthyroidism and ophthalmopathy (dated by TCRdb to the late 2010s). In the study overall: Peripheral blood samples were taken at the time of initial diagnosis, prior to any treatment. TCR V-J signatures able to tell the groups apart were searched for in a discovery cohort of 100 or so patients, of whom around 42 had Graves' ophthalmopathy and roughly 58 had stable Graves' hyperthyroidism. Whether ophthalmopathy could be predicted prospectively was tested in an independent validation cohort made up of about 20 hyperthyroidism patients plus 17 patients who later progressed to ophthalmopathy. The approximately 97 discovery patients were randomly divided into training and test sets at a 7:3 ratio. Thyroid tissue and blood T-cell repertoires from about 6 Graves' hyperthyroidism patients were also compared in the study. After blood sampling, hyperthyroidism patients were treated with methimazole at a starting dose of 30 mg daily, and ophthalmopathy patients were treated with high-dose intravenous methylprednisolone. TCR Vbeta CDR3 sequencing of fewer than 150 peripheral blood samples (roughly 41 ophthalmopathy, approximately 80 hyperthyroidism and approximately 17 progressor patients) is reported in the paper. General conclusions and limits of the study: In cross-validation, a model built on a 13 V-J signature told ophthalmopathy apart from stable hyperthyroidism with just under 90% sensitivity and roughly 83% specificity, and in testing the same model reached 80%/75%. Blood samples also contained most of the expanded thyroid clonotypes (frequency above 0.001), which suggests that blood repertoires may reflect thyroid immune responses. No statistical method was used to set the sample size in advance, and investigators knew the group allocation. In validation, progression to ophthalmopathy was predicted by the model with nearly 71% sensitivity and roughly 76% specificity, a median of about 6.8 months before onset.

This clonotype was seen ten or more times. It lacks a known antigen. Per-base quality was not reported, and no clone a single base away is much larger than it. The CDR3, from cysteine to phenylalanine, totals 14 residues. CDR3 DNA is the only sequence kept; it has 42 bases, read in frame from the first base. V loses 3 bases at its end and J loses 6 bases; junction bases beyond the gene matches: 6. CDR1 and CDR2, per the germline V gene (reference sequence), are DFQATT and SNEGSKA. Stable Graves' hyperthyroidism was defined as the absence of progression to ophthalmopathy over 18 months of follow-up. Hyperthyroidism patients were aged 18 to 65 years and newly diagnosed, with disease duration of less than 2 months. Exclusion was applied to patients with uncontrolled infections, other autoimmune diseases, pregnancy or lactation. Diagnoses were based on clinical symptoms, serum thyroxine and TRAb, thyroid ultrasound and orbital computed tomography. PBMCs were isolated from about 9.1 ml of fresh peripheral blood by Ficoll-Paque density gradient centrifugation. Total RNA was extracted with Trizol reagent, and quality was checked on an Agilent 2100 Bioanalyzer.

TCR beta CDR3 regions were amplified from RNA transcripts. The first round of RT-PCR for the TCR CDR3 was performed with the HTBI primer set and the Qiagen OneStep RT-PCR kit. The libraries were constructed in a second round of multiplex PCR and then size-selected and purified. The libraries were sequenced on an Illumina HiSeq2000 using paired-end 100 bp reads. As for the authors' bioinformatics: SOAPnuke was used to process the raw data, with reads discarded if the reads contained adapters or uncalled bases, had a mean Phred below 15, or lacked an exact constant-primer or identifier match. High-quality paired reads were merged using COPE v1.2.5, and each unique nucleotide sequence was defined as a clonotype. Clonotypes were aligned to IMGT TRBV, TRBD and TRBJ reference segments using MiTCR v1.1. The analysis was restricted to V-J combinations with a frequency above 0.0001, which together covered 99.2% of the repertoires. The TCS score was defined as the ratio of F50 (clonal expansion) to E x V (chaos), calculated using BLOSUM62-based TCRdist between CDR3 peptides within each V-J. Welch's t-statistics and random forest reduced fewer than 600 V-J features to 10 to 15, which were used in a naive Bayes classifier (R e1071). TCRdb took the public reads, trimmed them with fastp at Q25, ran MiXCR for clone calling and kept in-frame beta chains. Rows with a matching CDR3 protein are joined into one entry that keeps the most common DNA and genes. These V and J calls rely on TCRdb rather than the paper's analysis. The sample data list roughly 700,000 distinct CDR3 sequences, and approximately 15% of these were observed just once. The ten largest make up around 15% of the sample.

This chain joins TRBV20-1 to TRBJ2-1; 9 middle bases align to TRBD1. Input material: blood. This clonotype originated in a man aged 45 to 65 with Graves' hyperthyroidism. DNA sequence: TGCAGTGCTAGCCCGGACAGGGGCGGCAATGAGCAGTTCTTC. Its protein product is CSASPDRGGNEQFF.